The 27 T cell receptor beta chains given below trace back to one sample, sequenced in a study of neurological immune-mediated disorders. TCRdb analysed the 5' RACE reads with MiXCR anew, one entry per CDR3 protein. This table has about 70,000 distinct CDR3 sequences, roughly 4.4% appearing once. Sequenced material: PBMCs. The receptors come from a woman aged 70-85 years with multiple sclerosis.

This clonotype came up many times. V and J are TRBV7-9 and TRBJ1-1; TRBD1 matches 8 bases. CDR3 size: 14 residues. With 5 bases clipped from V and 6 bases from J, the junction kept 8 bases outside the gene matches. Germline V CDR1 and CDR2: SEHNR, FQNEAQ (reference sequence). CDR3 sequence (DNA): TGTGCCAGCAGCGTGACAGGGGCCGGGGCTGAAGCTTTCTTT. This sequence encodes CASSVTGAGAEAFF.

This clonotype appeared many times. This rearrangement joins TRBV27 to TRBJ2-7; D call uncertain. Germline V gives CDR1 MNHEY, CDR2 SMNVEV (reference sequence). The CDR3 is 13 residues long. The V end lost 2 bases, the J end lost 7 bases, and 12 bases lay between the germline ends. The CDR3 protein is CASSLEYGQEQYF. DNA of the CDR3: TGTGCCAGCAGTTTAGAGTATGGGCAGGAGCAGTACTTC.

This clonotype was recorded at least ten times. The rearrangement joins TRBV6-2 or TRBV6-3 to TRBJ2-1; unclear D gene. This CDR3 is built from 12 residues. V lost 2 bases, J lost 6 bases, and 5 bases lay in between. The germline CDR1 and CDR2 sequences are MNHEY and SVGEGT. The CDR3 here is CASSYNSNEQFF. In nucleotides, the CDR3 is TGTGCCAGCAGTTACAACAGCAATGAGCAGTTCTTC.

This clonotype has ten or more counts. The genes are TRBV7-9 and TRBJ2-1; TRBD2 matches at 7 bases. Germline CDR1 SEHNR, CDR2 FQNEAQ (reference sequence). This CDR3 is 16 amino acids long. The trim removed 1 base at V and 7 bases at J, leaving 10 bases unmatched. This chain's CDR3 is CASSLGGRAVGNEQFF. CDR3 in DNA: TGTGCCAGCAGCTTAGGTGGGAGGGCCGTTGGGAATGAGCAGTTCTTC. The full variable domain, its missing parts supplied by reference TRBV7-9 and TRBJ2-1, is DTGVSQNPRHKITKRGQNVTFRCDPISEHNRLYWYRQTLGQGPEFLTYFQNEAQLEKSRLLSDRFSAERPKGSFSTLEIQRTEQGDSAMYLCASSLGGRAVGNEQFFGPGTRLTVL.

The chain joins TRBV20-1 to TRBJ1-2, with D possibly being TRBD1 (5 bases). V lost 4 bases, J lost 8 bases, and 17 bases lay in between. This CDR3 region has 13 residues. The V gene's germline CDR1 is DFQATT and CDR2 SNEGSKA (reference sequence). CDR3 protein: CSATAFGDRGYTF. The CDR3 DNA is TGCAGTGCTACCGCTTTCGGGGACCGCGGCTACACCTTC.

This clonotype was recorded at least ten times. The rearrangement uses TRBV6-5 and TRBJ2-6; 8 nucleotides agree with TRBD1. CDR1 MNHEY and CDR2 SVGAGI come from the germline V gene. The trim removed 2 bases at V and 0 bases at J, leaving 6 bases unmatched. The CDR3 has 18 amino acids. CDR3 residues: CASSYLQGASSGANVLTF. The CDR3 DNA is TGTGCCAGCAGTTACCTCCAGGGGGCTAGCTCTGGGGCCAACGTCCTGACTTTC.

The table lists this clonotype with many counts. The V and J genes are TRBV20-1 and TRBJ2-5; D is ambiguous. Trimming left V 3 bases short and J 5 bases short, with 13 bases between. The CDR3 sequence is 13 residues long. Per the germline V gene, CDR1 is DFQATT and CDR2 is SNEGSKA (reference sequence). The CDR3 spells CSASKIRKETQYF. CDR3 DNA: TGCAGTGCTAGTAAAATTAGGAAGGAGACCCAGTACTTC.

This clonotype was detected many times. The chain couples TRBV5-1 to TRBJ2-7; D remains ambiguous. Trimming left V 4 bases short and J 0 bases short, with 14 bases between. From germline, CDR1 is SGHRS and CDR2 YFSETQ. The CDR3 runs to 15 residues. CDR3 nucleotide sequence: TGCGCCAGCAGCCCGTCGCAAGTTAGCTCCTACGAGCAGTACTTC. It translates to CASSPSQVSSYEQYF.

This clonotype occurred many times. The CDR3 DNA is TGTGCCAGCAGCTTAGCTGGGACAGCGAACACCGGGGAGCTGTTTTTT. Amino acids: CASSLAGTANTGELFF. The chain recombines TRBV7-2 with TRBJ2-2; 7 nucleotides align to TRBD1. V lost 0 bases, J lost 0 bases, and 1 base stayed unmatched. The CDR3 loop spans 16 amino acids. The germline CDR1 and CDR2 sequences are SGHTA and FQGNSA.

In this sample, this clonotype turned up many times. The chain combines TRBV12-3 or TRBV12-4 with TRBJ2-7; 8 bases agree with TRBD1. Losses at the gene ends were 5 bases for V and 3 bases for J; bases not matched to a gene: 3. There are 13 residues in the CDR3. This chain's CDR3 is CASSQTGDYEQYF. DNA for the CDR3: TGTGCCAGCAGTCAGACAGGGGACTACGAGCAGTACTTC.

This clonotype was picked up many times. V gene TRBV7-6 combines with J gene TRBJ1-5; D call uncertain. This CDR3 contains 15 residues. CDR1 is SGHVS, CDR2 FNYEAQ, per germline. The V end was cut by 11 bases, the J end by 1 base, with 18 bases between. Here the CDR3 reads CAQGREKKSNQPQHF. The CDR3, as DNA: TGTGCCCAAGGTCGGGAGAAAAAAAGCAATCAGCCCCAGCATTTT.

This clonotype was observed at least ten times. V and J are TRBV6-5 and TRBJ2-7, with no clear D. CDR1 and CDR2 (germline): MNHEY, SVGAGI. The germline V and J ends were trimmed by 3 bases and 5 bases, with 14 bases remaining between them. This CDR3 has 14 residues. CDR3 loop: CASSYLDSYHEQYF. In nucleotides, the CDR3 is TGTGCCAGCAGTTATTTAGATTCGTATCACGAGCAGTACTTC.

This clonotype was counted ten times or more. The chain combines TRBV6-6 with TRBJ2-6, with 11 bases identical to TRBD1. CDR1 and CDR2 from the germline V gene are MNHNY and SVGAGI (reference sequence). Losses at the gene ends were 6 bases for V and 0 bases for J; bases not matched to a gene: 7. The CDR3 extends over 18 amino acids. This CDR3 reads CASRVPGQGVSGANVLTF. DNA for the CDR3: TGTGCCAGCAGAGTCCCGGGACAGGGGGTCTCTGGGGCCAACGTCCTGACTTTC.

The chain joins TRBV2 to TRBJ2-1; D is uncertain. Germline CDR1 SNHLY, CDR2 FYNNEI. The CDR3 is made up of 15 amino acids. Trimming took off 3 bases at V and 0 bases at J, with 9 bases between the two ends. CDR3 nucleotides: TGTGCCAGCAGTGATTGGAACAGCTCCTACAATGAGCAGTTCTTC. Amino acids: CASSDWNSSYNEQFF.

In its sample, this clonotype was seen many times. V gene TRBV15 combines with J gene TRBJ2-6; D gene uncertain. This CDR3 spans 17 amino acids. The V end lost 1 base, the J end lost 0 bases, and 10 bases lay between the germline ends. Germline values: CDR1 LNHNV, CDR2 YYDKDF (reference sequence). As DNA, the CDR3 is TGTGCCACCAGCAGAGGACCGGGTCCCTCTGGGGCCAACGTCCTGACTTTC. Encoded protein: CATSRGPGPSGANVLTF.

In this sample, this clonotype turned up many times. The genes are TRBV6-5 and TRBJ2-3; TRBD2 matches 8 bases. V lost 6 bases to trimming and J lost 4 bases; unmatched junction nucleotides: 15. Germline V gene sequence: CDR1 MNHEY, CDR2 SVGAGI. This CDR3 is 17 amino acids long. The CDR3 bases are TGTGCCAGCAGACCCCTCAGACTAGCGACAGGACCAGATACGCAGTATTTT. Its translation is CASRPLRLATGPDTQYF.

In this sample, this clonotype turned up many times. The genes are TRBV7-2 and TRBJ1-2; 10 bases agree with TRBD1. Germline assignment: CDR1 SGHTA and CDR2 FQGNSA. V was clipped by 7 bases and J by 0 bases; unmatched bases: 8. This CDR3 is built from 16 residues. DNA of the CDR3: TGTGCCAGCAACTCGGACAGGGGGAGAGCTAACTATGGCTACACCTTC. This sequence encodes CASNSDRGRANYGYTF. Looking up the rest from reference TRBV7-2 and TRBJ1-2 gives the full variable domain: GAGVSQSPSNKVTEKGKDVELRCDPISGHTALYWYRQSLGQGLEFLIYFQGNSAPDKSGLPSDRFSAERTGGSVSTLTIQRTQQEDSAVYLCASNSDRGRANYGYTFGSGTRLTVV.

This clonotype came up many times. V gene TRBV6-4 combines with J gene TRBJ1-1; a weak D match, TRBD1 (5 bases). Looked up from germline, CDR1 is MRHNA and CDR2 is SNTAGT. The CDR3 is 13 residues long. Trimming cost V 2 bases and J 1 base, with 5 bases left between them. CDR3 DNA: TGTGCCAGCAGTGACACAGGGAACACTGAAGCTTTCTTT. This gives the protein CASSDTGNTEAFF.

This clonotype was detected ten times or more. J is TRBJ1-5 and V is TRBV10-3; possible D gene TRBD1, 6 bases. V lost 3 bases, J lost 10 bases, and 10 bases lay in between. The CDR3 totals 12 residues. Germline CDR1 and CDR2: ENHRY and SYGVKD. The CDR3 nucleotides are TGTGCCATCAGTGAACAGGGTGATCCCCAGCATTTT. It encodes CAISEQGDPQHF.

This clonotype was found many times. The gene calls are TRBV5-1 and TRBJ2-5; D is uncertain. CDR1 and CDR2 (germline): SGHRS, YFSETQ. The length of the CDR3 is 15 residues. Between the trimmed V and J ends, which lost 4 bases and 2 bases, there was a span of 15 bases. Written as DNA, the CDR3 is TGCGCCAGCAGCATCCAAGGACGGAATCAAGAGACCCAGTACTTC. Its protein product is CASSIQGRNQETQYF.

This clonotype was seen ten or more times. V usage is TRBV13 and J usage is TRBJ2-3; 7 bases are shared with TRBD2. The ends lost 4 bases at V and 4 bases at J; junction bases unmatched: 5. CDR3 length: 14 residues. Germline lookup yields CDR1 PRHDT and CDR2 FYEKMQ (reference sequence). The CDR3 sequence: CASSSWGGSDTQYF. The CDR3 coding sequence is TGTGCCAGCAGCTCCTGGGGGGGGTCAGATACGCAGTATTTT.

There are many counts of this clonotype. The chain uses TRBV5-5 and TRBJ1-1, with D possibly being TRBD1 (6 bases). Germline V gene data show CDR1 as SGHKS and CDR2 as YYEKEE (reference sequence). Trimming stripped 4 bases from V and 2 bases from J, with 15 bases between. The CDR3 is made up of 15 amino acids. The CDR3 is CASSLIGQFNTEAFF. In nucleotides, the CDR3 is TGTGCCAGCAGCCTCATCGGACAGTTTAACACTGAAGCTTTCTTT. Combining the CDR3 with reference TRBV5-5 and TRBJ1-1 gives the whole variable domain DAGVTQSPTHLIKTRGQQVTLRCSPISGHKSVSWYQQVLGQGPQFIFQYYEKEERGRGNFPDRFSARQFPNYSSELNVNALLLGDSALYLCASSLIGQFNTEAFFGQGTRLTVV.

The table lists this clonotype with many counts. The chain uses TRBV11-2 and TRBJ2-1, with 8 nucleotides matching TRBD2. The CDR3 loop spans 14 amino acids. With V trimmed by 1 base and J by 8 bases, 4 bases remained unmatched. CDR1 and CDR2 from the germline V gene are SGHAT and FQNNGV. CDR3 nucleotide sequence: TGTGCCAGCAGCTTAGTTCCGGGAGGGGATGAGCAGTTCTTC. It specifies CASSLVPGGDEQFF. Using reference TRBV11-2 and TRBJ2-1 for the parts outside the CDR3, the full variable domain is EAGVAQSPRYKIIEKRQSVAFWCNPISGHATLYWYQQILGQGPKLLIQFQNNGVVDDSQLPKDRFSAERLKGVDSTLKIQPAKLEDSAVYLCASSLVPGGDEQFFGPGTRLTVL.

This clonotype was recorded at least ten times. The V and J genes are TRBV20-1 and TRBJ2-1; 7 nucleotides align to TRBD2. CDR1 DFQATT and CDR2 SNEGSKA come from the germline V gene (reference sequence). The CDR3 length is 14 residues. V shed 3 bases and J 7 bases; nucleotides not matched to a gene: 9. The CDR3 protein is CSASKWEGGNEQFF. For the CDR3, the DNA is TGCAGTGCTAGCAAGTGGGAGGGAGGGAATGAGCAGTTCTTC.

This clonotype was seen repeatedly, ten times or more. The chain links TRBV15 to TRBJ1-1; a possible D gene is TRBD1 (5 bases). This CDR3 contains 14 residues. The V end lost 0 bases, the J end lost 5 bases, and 10 bases lay between the germline ends. The germline gives CDR1 LNHNV, CDR2 YYDKDF (reference sequence). In DNA form, the CDR3 reads TGTGCCACCAGCAGAGATTCGGGGGGAACTGAAGCTTTCTTT. This codes for CATSRDSGGTEAFF.

This clonotype was counted at least ten times. The gene calls are TRBV12-3 or TRBV12-4 and TRBJ2-7; D ambiguous. The germline V and J ends were trimmed by 2 bases and 0 bases, with 8 bases remaining between them. The CDR3 consists of 14 residues. CDR3 in DNA: TGTGCCAGCAGTTTATTAGTTCGCTCCTACGAGCAGTACTTC. Amino acids: CASSLLVRSYEQYF.

This clonotype was counted many times. The chain has TRBV7-2 and TRBJ2-2; D is perhaps TRBD2 (6 bases). V lost 8 bases and J lost 3, with 10 bases in between. The V gene's germline CDR1 is SGHTA and CDR2 FQGNSA. The CDR3 length is 13 residues. CDR3 nucleotides: TGTGCCAGCGGGCGGGACTACACCGGGGAGCTGTTTTTT. Its protein is CASGRDYTGELFF.